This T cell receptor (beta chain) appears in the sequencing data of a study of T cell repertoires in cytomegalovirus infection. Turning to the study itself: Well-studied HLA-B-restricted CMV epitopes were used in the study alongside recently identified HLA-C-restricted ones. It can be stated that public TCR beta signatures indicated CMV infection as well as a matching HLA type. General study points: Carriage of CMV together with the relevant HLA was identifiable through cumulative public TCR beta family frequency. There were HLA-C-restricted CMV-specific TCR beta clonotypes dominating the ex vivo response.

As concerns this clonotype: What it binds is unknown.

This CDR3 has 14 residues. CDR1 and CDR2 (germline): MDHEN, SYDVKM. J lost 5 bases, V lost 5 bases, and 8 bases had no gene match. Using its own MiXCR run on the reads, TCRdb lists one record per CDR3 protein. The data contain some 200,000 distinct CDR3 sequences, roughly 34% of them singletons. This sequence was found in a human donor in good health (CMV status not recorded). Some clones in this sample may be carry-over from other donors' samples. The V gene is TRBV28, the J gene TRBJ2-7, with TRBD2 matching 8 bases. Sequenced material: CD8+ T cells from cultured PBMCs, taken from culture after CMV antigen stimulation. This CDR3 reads CASSQFSGVDEQYF. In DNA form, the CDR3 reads TGTGCCAGCAGTCAATTTAGCGGGGTCGACGAGCAGTACTTC.